The entry below describes one T cell receptor beta chain. Its antigen is still unknown. The data belong to a study of T cell responses to AZD1222 COVID-19 vaccine. General observations from the study: Clonal diversity may have been underestimated in mostly white British donors. Only a handful of individuals given AZD1222 were seropositive at baseline. Without day 14 samples, only post-peak T cell repertoires were studied. With dominance at 160-218 and 743-854, vaccine-associated CD4 TCRs spanned spike.

The V end was cut by 3 bases, the J end by 0 bases, with 13 bases between. Germline V lookup: CDR1 KGHDR, CDR2 SFDVKD. This CDR3 has 17 amino acids. TCRdb's table, derived via immunoSEQ multiplex PCR, lists solely in-frame clones and lacks some. The sample lists about 130,000 clones; around 94% were seen once. The TCR sequence derives from an adult in good health. The chain couples TRBV24-1 to TRBJ2-2; D might be TRBD1 (6 bases). This material consisted of peripheral blood, taken on day 0 of AZD1222 vaccination. The CDR3 DNA follows: TGTGCCACCAGTGATGTAGACAGGTTCGCGAACACCGGGGAGCTGTTTTTT. This encodes CATSDVDRFANTGELFF.